These 10 T cell receptor beta chains were all obtained from the same sample, sequenced in a study of T cells in Graves' hyperthyroidism and ophthalmopathy. Amplification targeted TCR beta CDR3 regions from RNA transcripts. The HTBI primer set drove a first-round RT-PCR of the TCR CDR3. Via MiXCR, TCRdb re-called the multiplex PCR reads, giving one row per CDR3 protein. The table records approximately 350,000 distinct CDR3 sequences, about 15% of them present only once. Specimen: blood. The source of these receptors is a woman aged 60-75 years with Graves' ophthalmopathy.

This clonotype showed up many times. The rearrangement links TRBV10-3 to TRBJ2-5, with 12 bases aligning to TRBD2. Looked up from germline, CDR1 is ENHRY and CDR2 is SYGVKD. The CDR3 sequence is 14 residues long. Trimming took 6 bases from V and 2 from J; bases not matched to a gene: 1. The CDR3 nucleotides read TGTGCCATCAGCGGACTAGCGGGACAAGAGACCCAGTACTTC. It translates to CAISGLAGQETQYF.

This clonotype was observed a handful of times. This chain joins TRBV7-9 and TRBJ2-3; no reliable D call. The length of the CDR3 is 12 residues. Germline-derived CDR1 and CDR2 are SEHNR and FQNEAQ (reference sequence). V dropped 5 bases and J dropped 5 bases, with 8 bases sitting between them. In DNA form, the CDR3 reads TGTGCCAGCAGCCGCTCGGAAGATACGCAGTATTTT. Translation gives CASSRSEDTQYF.

Comments on this clonotype: Possible read error: a much larger clone is one base away. This sequence joins TRBV24-1 and TRBJ2-5; TRBD2 matches at 14 bases. From germline, CDR1 is KGHDR and CDR2 SFDVKD. This CDR3 region has 18 residues. The CDR3: CATSDRLAGGPSRETQHF. As DNA, the CDR3 is TGTGCCACCAGTGACCGACTAGCGGGAGGGCCAAGTCGAGAGACCCAGCACTTC.

This clonotype turned up a few times. V usage is TRBV9 and J usage is TRBJ1-1; D remains unclear. The V gene's germline CDR1 is SGDLS and CDR2 YYNGEE. The CDR3 extends over 13 amino acids. V lost 4 bases, J lost 3 bases, and 10 bases lay in between. The DNA of the CDR3 is TGTGCCAGCAGCATCTCCCAGGACACTGAAGCTTTCTTT. As protein: CASSISQDTEAFF. Variable domain in full (rest from reference TRBV9 and TRBJ1-1): DSGVTQTPKHLITATGQRVTLRCSPRSGDLSVYWYQQSLDQGLQFLIQYYNGEERAKGNILERFSAQQFPDLHSELNLSSLELGDSALYFCASSISQDTEAFFGQGTRLTVV.

This clonotype was counted at least ten times. V usage is TRBV2 and J usage is TRBJ2-7; the match to TRBD2 covers 14 bases. V shed 6 bases, J shed 4 bases, and the junction held 11 bases outside the gene matches. Germline V gives CDR1 SNHLY, CDR2 FYNNEI. The CDR3 contains 17 residues. CDR3 sequence (DNA): TGTGCCAGCAGCGAGGGACTAGCGGGAGTAAAGGGATACGAGCAGTACTTC. Its protein product is CASSEGLAGVKGYEQYF.

This clonotype was found many times. V gene TRBV30 combines with J gene TRBJ2-6; D gene ambiguous. The germline CDR1 and CDR2 sequences are GTSNPN and SVGIG (reference sequence). CDR3 size: 13 residues. V shed 5 bases and J shed 3 bases, with 8 bases lying between them. CDR3 residues: CAWASVGANVLTF. CDR3 DNA: TGTGCCTGGGCTTCCGTTGGGGCCAACGTCCTGACTTTC.

The gene calls are TRBV10-2 and TRBJ1-5; 7 bases match TRBD1. This CDR3 has 14 residues. Per germline, CDR1 WSHSY and CDR2 SAAADI. V shed 10 bases and J 4 bases; nucleotides not matched to a gene: 10. CDR3 residues: CATSPGQTNQPQHF. In nucleotides, the CDR3 is TGCGCCACCTCACCGGGACAGACGAATCAGCCCCAGCATTTT.

The chain carries TRBV28 and TRBJ2-2; TRBD1 might be the D (5 bases). Germline CDR1 MDHEN, CDR2 SYDVKM. Trimming pared 5 bases from V and 6 bases from J, leaving 13 bases between. The CDR3 is 14 amino acids. The CDR3 here is CASSRTTSPGELFF. CDR3 sequence (DNA): TGTGCCAGCAGTCGGACAACCTCGCCCGGGGAGCTGTTTTTT.

This clonotype has ten or more counts. The V and J genes are TRBV3-1 and TRBJ1-1; tentative D call: TRBD1 (6 bases). From germline, CDR1 is LGHDT and CDR2 YNNKEL (reference sequence). Trimming shortened V by 4 bases and J by 4 bases, and 13 bases separated the two germline ends. The CDR3 covers 14 residues. The CDR3 DNA reads TGTGCCAGCAGCCCCGTCAGGGGATCCACTGAAGCTTTCTTT. Encoded protein: CASSPVRGSTEAFF.

Only a few counts were recorded for this clonotype. The chain combines TRBV7-9 with TRBJ2-1; D not certain. V lost 11 bases to trimming and J lost 0 bases, with 14 bases between them. Germline V gene lookup returns CDR1 SEHNR and CDR2 FQNEAQ (reference sequence). This CDR3 is 14 amino acids long. The CDR3 loop is CAGVPQRSYNEQFF. In DNA, the CDR3 is TGTGCCGGAGTCCCCCAACGCTCCTACAATGAGCAGTTCTTC.